This T cell receptor (beta chain) was found in a study of cytomegalovirus exposure and HLA in healthy donors (dated by TCRdb to about 2017). Regarding the complete study: According to a later analysis, the 120 or so validation repertoires were produced on the same platform as the 700 or so repertoires of the first cohort. The study aimed to test whether signatures of past pathogen exposure could be identified by cataloging public T cell receptors. A separate validation cohort of roughly 130 different subjects was used in addition to the roughly 670-subject first cohort. The study combined high-throughput TCR immunosequencing, statistical association of individual TCRs with disease status, and machine learning to predict cytomegalovirus infection status.

Study-wide conclusions, independent of this receptor: Subsequent analysis determined that TCRs grouped into clusters in the first cohort also showed a tendency toward co-occurrence across the roughly 110 validation repertoires, and roughly 95% of cluster scores exceeded 0. A later analysis lacked HLA typing for the validation cohort, so it scored co-occurrence in that cohort across all 130 or so repertoires. The study listed 150 to 200 TCR beta chains as associated with cytomegalovirus. In vitro tests confirmed that a few of the cytomegalovirus-associated TCR beta chains recognize cytomegalovirus antigens. According to the authors, the approach could potentially be generalized to other disease states and immunological phenotypes. Across donors, most TCR sequences were observed very rarely, whereas some public TCRs were present in many individuals. The classifier was reported to diagnose cytomegalovirus status with high specificity and sensitivity in both the original and validation cohorts.

The donors belonged to the validation cohort of about 120 subjects, which was separate from the roughly 680-subject first cohort. V trim: 4 bases; J trim: 3 bases; unmatched bases: 8. Inclusive of the bounding cysteine and phenylalanine, the CDR3 is 16 residues long. Solely the CDR3 DNA is kept, with 48 bases framed from the first base. The germline V gene (reference sequence) yields PRHDT for CDR1 and FYEKMQ for CDR2. About this clone: The target of this receptor is not known. No quality values exist for individual bases; no much larger clone is one base distant.

Libraries were constructed by the immunoSEQ multiplex PCR assay. The authors' pipeline ran thus. A statistical classification framework was developed to diagnose cytomegalovirus status using the catalog of TCR beta chain sequences. In TCRdb, the immuneACCESS table is reduced to in-frame sequences with V and J assigned. These tables do not hold every clone; where another copy was compared, an unresolved V gene accounts for under half, and the others remain unexplained. That table supplies the V and J calls and clone size; D and trimming were determined from the DNA. For this sample the table gives about 120,000 clones, of which around 87% were detected only once. 6% to 7% of the sample goes to the ten largest clones.

Sample: PBMCs. The V gene is TRBV13 and the J gene is TRBJ2-1, and 8 junction bases match TRBD1. The sequence came from a woman aged 18-30 years in good health and CMV-seropositive. The CDR3 protein: CASSSKQGVYYNEQFF. The nucleotide sequence reads as follows: TGTGCCAGCAGCTCCAAACAGGGGGTCTACTACAATGAGCAGTTCTTC.